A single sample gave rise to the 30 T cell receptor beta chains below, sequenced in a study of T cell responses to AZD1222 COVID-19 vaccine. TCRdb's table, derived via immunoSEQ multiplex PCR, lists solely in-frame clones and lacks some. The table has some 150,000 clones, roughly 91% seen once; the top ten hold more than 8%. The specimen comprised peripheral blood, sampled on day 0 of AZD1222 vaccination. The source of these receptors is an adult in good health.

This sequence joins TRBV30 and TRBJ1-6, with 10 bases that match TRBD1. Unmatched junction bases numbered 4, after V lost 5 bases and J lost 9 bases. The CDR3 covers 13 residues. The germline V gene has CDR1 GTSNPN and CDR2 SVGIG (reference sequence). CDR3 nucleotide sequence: TGTGCCTGGGGGGACAGGGGAACTTCACCCCTCCACTTT. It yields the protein CAWGDRGTSPLHF. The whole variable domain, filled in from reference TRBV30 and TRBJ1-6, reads SQTIHQWPATLVQPVGSPLSLECTVEGTSNPNLYWYRQAAGRGLQLLFYSVGIGQISSEVPQNLSASRPQDRQFILSSKKLLLSDSGFYLCAWGDRGTSPLHFGNGTRLTVT.

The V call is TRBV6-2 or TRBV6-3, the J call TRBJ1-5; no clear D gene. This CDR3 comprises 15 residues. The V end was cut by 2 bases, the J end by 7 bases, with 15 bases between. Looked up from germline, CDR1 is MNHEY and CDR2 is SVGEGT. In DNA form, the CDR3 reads TGTGCCAGCAGTTACGAGGTGGGGAGGTGGCAGCCCCAGCATTTT. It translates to CASSYEVGRWQPQHF.

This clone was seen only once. The CDR3 region is CASSWEQPGDEQYF. Written as DNA, the CDR3 is TGTGCCAGCAGCTGGGAACAGCCTGGAGACGAGCAGTACTTC. The chain couples TRBV28 to TRBJ2-7; D ambiguous. CDR1 is MDHEN, CDR2 SYDVKM, per germline. V lost 6 bases and J 5 bases, leaving 17 bases between the germline ends. The CDR3 is 14 residues long.

The CDR3 DNA is TGTGCCAGCAGCTTAGGACACGGGGATCAGCCCCAGCATTTT. The encoded protein is CASSLGHGDQPQHF. The chain employs TRBV11-3 and TRBJ1-5, with unresolved D. This CDR3 region has 14 residues. The germline V gene has CDR1 SGHNT and CDR2 YENEEA. V was pared by 1 base and J by 5 bases, with 9 bases between.

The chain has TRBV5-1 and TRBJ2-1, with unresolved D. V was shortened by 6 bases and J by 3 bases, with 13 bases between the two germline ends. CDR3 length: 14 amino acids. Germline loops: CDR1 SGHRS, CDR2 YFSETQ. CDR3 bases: TGCGCCAGCACCCGAGATCGGATCTACAATGAGCAGTTCTTC. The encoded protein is CASTRDRIYNEQFF. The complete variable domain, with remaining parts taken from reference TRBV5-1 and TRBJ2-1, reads KAGVTQTPRYLIKTRGQQVTLSCSPISGHRSVSWYQQTPGQGLQFLFEYFSETQRNKGNFPGRFSGRQFSNSRSEMNVSTLELGDSALYLCASTRDRIYNEQFFGPGTRLTVL.

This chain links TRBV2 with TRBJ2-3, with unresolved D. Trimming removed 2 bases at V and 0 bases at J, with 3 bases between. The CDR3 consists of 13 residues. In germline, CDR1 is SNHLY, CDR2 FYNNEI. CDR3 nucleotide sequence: TGTGCCAGCAGTGAACAGAGCACAGATACGCAGTATTTT. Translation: CASSEQSTDTQYF.

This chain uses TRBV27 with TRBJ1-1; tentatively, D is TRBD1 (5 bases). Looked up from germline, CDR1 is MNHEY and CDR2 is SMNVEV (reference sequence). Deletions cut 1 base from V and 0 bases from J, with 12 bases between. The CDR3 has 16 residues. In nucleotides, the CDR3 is TGTGCCAGCAGTTTATATTTCGGGGGAATGAACACTGAAGCTTTCTTT. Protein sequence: CASSLYFGGMNTEAFF.

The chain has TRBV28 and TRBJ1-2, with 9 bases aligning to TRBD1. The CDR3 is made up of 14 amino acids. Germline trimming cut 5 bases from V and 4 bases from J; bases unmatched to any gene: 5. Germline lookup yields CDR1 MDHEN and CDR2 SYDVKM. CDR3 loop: CASSPDRGIYGYTF. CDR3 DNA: TGTGCCAGCAGTCCGGACAGGGGAATCTATGGCTACACCTTC.

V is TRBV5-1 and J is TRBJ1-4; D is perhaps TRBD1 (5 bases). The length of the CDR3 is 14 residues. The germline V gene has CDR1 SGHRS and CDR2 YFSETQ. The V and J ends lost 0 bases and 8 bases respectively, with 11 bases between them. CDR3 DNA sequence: TGCGCCAGCAGCTTGGCCCGAGGGGCGGAAAAACTGTTTTTT. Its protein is CASSLARGAEKLFF.

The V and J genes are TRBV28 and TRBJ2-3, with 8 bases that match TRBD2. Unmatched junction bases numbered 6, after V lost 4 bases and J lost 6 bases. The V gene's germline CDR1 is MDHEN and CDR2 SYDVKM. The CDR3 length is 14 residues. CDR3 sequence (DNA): TGTGCCAGCAGTTATCGGGGGGGCCGGGATACGCAGTATTTT. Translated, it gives CASSYRGGRDTQYF.

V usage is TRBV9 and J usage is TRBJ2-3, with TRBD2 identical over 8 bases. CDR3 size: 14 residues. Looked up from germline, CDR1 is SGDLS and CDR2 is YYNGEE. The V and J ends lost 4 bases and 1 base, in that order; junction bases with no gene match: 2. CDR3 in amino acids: CASSPGGGTDTQYF. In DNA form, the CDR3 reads TGTGCCAGCAGCCCGGGGGGGGGCACAGATACGCAGTATTTT.

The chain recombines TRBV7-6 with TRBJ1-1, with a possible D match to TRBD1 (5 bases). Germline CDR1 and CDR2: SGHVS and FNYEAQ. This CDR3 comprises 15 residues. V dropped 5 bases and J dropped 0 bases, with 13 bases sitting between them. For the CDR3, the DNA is TGTGCCAGCAGCCCAGGGAGAGGGATGAACACTGAAGCTTTCTTT. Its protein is CASSPGRGMNTEAFF.

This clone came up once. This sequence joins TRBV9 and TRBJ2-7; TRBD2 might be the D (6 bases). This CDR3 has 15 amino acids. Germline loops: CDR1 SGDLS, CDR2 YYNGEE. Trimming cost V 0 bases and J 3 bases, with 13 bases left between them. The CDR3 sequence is CASSVEDYGNYEQYF. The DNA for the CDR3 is TGTGCCAGCAGCGTAGAGGACTACGGTAACTACGAGCAGTACTTC. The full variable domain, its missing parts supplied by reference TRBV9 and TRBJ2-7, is DSGVTQTPKHLITATGQRVTLRCSPRSGDLSVYWYQQSLDQGLQFLIQYYNGEERAKGNILERFSAQQFPDLHSELNLSSLELGDSALYFCASSVEDYGNYEQYFGPGTRLTVT.

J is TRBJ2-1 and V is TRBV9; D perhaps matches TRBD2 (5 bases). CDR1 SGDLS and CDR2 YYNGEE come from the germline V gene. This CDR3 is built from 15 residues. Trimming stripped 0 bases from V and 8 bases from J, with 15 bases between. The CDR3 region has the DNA TGTGCCAGCAGCGTAGGGGGAGTGGCTGGCGATGAGCAGTTCTTC. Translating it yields CASSVGGVAGDEQFF.

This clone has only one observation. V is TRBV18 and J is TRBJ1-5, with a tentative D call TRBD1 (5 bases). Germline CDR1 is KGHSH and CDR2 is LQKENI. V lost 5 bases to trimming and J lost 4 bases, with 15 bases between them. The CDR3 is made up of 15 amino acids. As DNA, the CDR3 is TGTGCCAGCTCAACGATGTCGGGGGTAAATCAGCCCCAGCATTTT. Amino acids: CASSTMSGVNQPQHF. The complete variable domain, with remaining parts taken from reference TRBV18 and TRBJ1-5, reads NAGVMQNPRHLVRRRGQEARLRCSPMKGHSHVYWYRQLPEEGLKFMVYLQKENIIDESGMPKERFSAEFPKEGPSILRIQQVVRGDSAAYFCASSTMSGVNQPQHFGDGTRLSIL.

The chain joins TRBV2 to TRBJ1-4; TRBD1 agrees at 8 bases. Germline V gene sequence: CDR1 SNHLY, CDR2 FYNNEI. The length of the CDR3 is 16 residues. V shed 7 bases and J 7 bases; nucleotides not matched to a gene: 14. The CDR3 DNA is TGTGCCAGCACCCGGGACAGGTCAGGATTGGGTGAAAAACTGTTTTTT. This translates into CASTRDRSGLGEKLFF.

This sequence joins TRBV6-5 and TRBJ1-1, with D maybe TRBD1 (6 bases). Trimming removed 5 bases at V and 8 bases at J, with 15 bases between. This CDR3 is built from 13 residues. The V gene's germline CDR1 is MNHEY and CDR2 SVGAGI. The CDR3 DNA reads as TGTGCCAGCAGTAGCATGACAGGAAGGGAAGCTTTCTTT. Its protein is CASSSMTGREAFF.

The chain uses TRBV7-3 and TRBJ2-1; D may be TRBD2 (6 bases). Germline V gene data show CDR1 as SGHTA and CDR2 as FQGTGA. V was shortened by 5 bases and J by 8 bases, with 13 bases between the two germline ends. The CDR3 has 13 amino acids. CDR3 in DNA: TGTGCCAGCAGCCAACTAGCATACCATGAGCAGTTCTTC. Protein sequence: CASSQLAYHEQFF.

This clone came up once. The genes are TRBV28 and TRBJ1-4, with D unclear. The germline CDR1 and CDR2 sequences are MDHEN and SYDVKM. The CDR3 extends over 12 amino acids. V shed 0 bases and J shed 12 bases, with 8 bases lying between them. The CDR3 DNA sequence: TGTGCCAGCAGTTTATGGGGTGGGGAACTGTTTTTT. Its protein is CASSLWGGELFF.

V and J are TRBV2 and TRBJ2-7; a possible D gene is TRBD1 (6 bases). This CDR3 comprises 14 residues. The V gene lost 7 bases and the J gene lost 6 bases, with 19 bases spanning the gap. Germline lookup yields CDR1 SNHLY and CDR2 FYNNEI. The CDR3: CASMEQGSRSEQYF. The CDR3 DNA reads TGTGCCAGCATGGAACAGGGTTCTCGAAGCGAGCAGTACTTC.

In DNA, the CDR3 is TGTGCCAGCAGCGTAGACGGGGGGGTCTACAATGAGCAGTTCTTC. Translation: CASSVDGGVYNEQFF. The chain combines TRBV9 with TRBJ2-1, with 8 bases matching TRBD2. Germline V gives CDR1 SGDLS, CDR2 YYNGEE. V trimming: 0 bases; J trimming: 3 bases; junction bases outside the gene matches: 2. The CDR3 contains 15 residues.

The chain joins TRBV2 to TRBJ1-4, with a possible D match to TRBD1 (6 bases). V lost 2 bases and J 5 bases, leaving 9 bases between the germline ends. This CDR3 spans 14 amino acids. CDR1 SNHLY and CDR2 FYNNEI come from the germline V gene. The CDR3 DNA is TGTGCCAGCAGTGAATATACAGGGAATGAAAAACTGTTTTTT. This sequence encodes CASSEYTGNEKLFF.

CDR3 nucleotides: TGTGCCAGCAGCTTAGGCTCGGCCTCCTACAATGAGCAGTTCTTC. Its translation: CASSLGSASYNEQFF. The V gene is TRBV7-2, the J gene TRBJ2-1; D gene ambiguous. From germline, CDR1 is SGHTA and CDR2 FQGNSA. Trimming removed 1 base from V and 0 bases from J, with 7 bases in between. The CDR3 is 15 amino acids.

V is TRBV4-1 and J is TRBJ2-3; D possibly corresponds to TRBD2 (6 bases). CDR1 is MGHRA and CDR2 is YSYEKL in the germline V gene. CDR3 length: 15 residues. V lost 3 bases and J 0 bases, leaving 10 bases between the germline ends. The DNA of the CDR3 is TGCGCCAGCAGCCAGACTAGGCCAAGCACAGATACGCAGTATTTT. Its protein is CASSQTRPSTDTQYF.

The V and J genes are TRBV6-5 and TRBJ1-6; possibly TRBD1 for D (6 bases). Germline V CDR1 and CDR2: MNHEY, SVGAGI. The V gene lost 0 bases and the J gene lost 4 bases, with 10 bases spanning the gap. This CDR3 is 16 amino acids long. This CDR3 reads CASSYSTGPYNSPLHF. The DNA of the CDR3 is TGTGCCAGCAGTTACTCGACAGGACCATATAATTCACCCCTCCACTTT.

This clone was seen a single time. The CDR3 loop is CASSSPLAKNIQYF. CDR3 bases: TGTGCCAGCAGTTCCCCGCTAGCCAAAAACATTCAGTACTTC. The genes are TRBV6-5 and TRBJ2-4; D not resolved. Looked up from germline, CDR1 is MNHEY and CDR2 is SVGAGI. The CDR3 loop spans 14 amino acids. Trimming cost V 4 bases and J 0 bases, with 7 bases left between them.

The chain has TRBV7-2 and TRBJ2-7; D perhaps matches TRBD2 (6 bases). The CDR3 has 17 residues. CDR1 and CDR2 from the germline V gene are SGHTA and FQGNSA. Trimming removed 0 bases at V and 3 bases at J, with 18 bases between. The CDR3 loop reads CASSLAFSAGGLYEQYF. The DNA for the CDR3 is TGTGCCAGCAGCTTAGCGTTCTCAGCGGGTGGCCTCTACGAGCAGTACTTC.

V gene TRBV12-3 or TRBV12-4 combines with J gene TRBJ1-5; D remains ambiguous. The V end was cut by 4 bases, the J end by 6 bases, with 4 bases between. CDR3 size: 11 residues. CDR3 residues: CASSSGQPQHF. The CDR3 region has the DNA TGTGCCAGCAGTTCGGGTCAGCCCCAGCATTTT.

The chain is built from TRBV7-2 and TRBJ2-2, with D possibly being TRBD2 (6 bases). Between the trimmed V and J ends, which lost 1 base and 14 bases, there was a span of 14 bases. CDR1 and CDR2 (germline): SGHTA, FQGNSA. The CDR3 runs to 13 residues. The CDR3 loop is CASSLVKQGGLFF. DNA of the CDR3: TGTGCCAGCAGCTTAGTTAAGCAGGGAGGCCTGTTTTTT.

The CDR3 nucleotides read TGTGCCAGCAGTTTTTCTTCGGTCATTGGACAGGGGGAGAGGCAGCCCCAGCATTTT. This sequence encodes CASSFSSVIGQGERQPQHF. The chain carries TRBV28 and TRBJ1-5, with TRBD1 matching over 10 bases. After removal of 3 bases from V and 7 bases from J, the junction contained 18 bases not matched to a gene. There are 19 residues in the CDR3. The germline V gene has CDR1 MDHEN and CDR2 SYDVKM.